This TCR beta chain is from a study of beta chain features in type 1 diabetes. Points on this clone: Antigen specificity is unknown.

The investigators reverse transcribed all of the isolated RNA, so they sequenced expressed TCRB transcripts. Using immunoSEQ multiplex PCR, the repertoire was profiled, and TCRdb retains in-frame clones only, with some absent. The sample records 120,000 or so clones, about 17% being singletons. Study-level points and caveats: Researchers reported that naive, central memory and Treg TCRB repertoires appeared more similar in patients than in healthy donors. Among all four CD4+ subsets, Type 1 diabetes patients had TCRB CDR3s that were moderately but significantly shorter.

The germline V gene encodes CDR1 SGHDT and CDR2 YYEEEE. The CDR3 is 11 amino acids. With 1 base removed from V and 6 bases from J, the gap between germline ends came to 5 bases. The chain joins TRBV5-6 to TRBJ2-7; D uncertain. The sequencing input was central memory CD4+ T cells from blood. The clonotype comes from a man aged 25 to 40 with type 1 diabetes. The CDR3 region is CASSLSLEQYF. The CDR3 DNA follows: TGTGCCAGCAGCTTGAGTCTCGAGCAGTACTTC.